These 5 T cell receptor beta chains share one sample of origin, sequenced in a study of blood T cells in healthy people across ages. The use of a sample-barcoded 5' primer and a J-beta primer mix characterized a second PCR of roughly 6 to 12 cycles. From the 5' RACE reads, TCRdb called clonotypes with MiXCR, one entry per CDR3 protein. The sample includes fewer than 1,200,000 distinct CDR3 sequences, 20% to 25% seen only once; the top ten take approximately 0.71%. The sample also formed part of further work on T cells of mothers and their children.

Input material: blood. Receptors were obtained from a girl aged 2-10 years in good health.

The rearrangement links TRBV20-1 to TRBJ2-3; the D gene is possibly TRBD2 (5 bases). The germline V and J ends were trimmed by 6 bases and 6 bases, with 13 bases remaining between them. Germline CDR1 and CDR2: DFQATT and SNEGSKA (reference sequence). The CDR3 loop spans 12 amino acids. The CDR3 DNA is TGCAGTGCCCGACTACCTAGGGATACGCAGTATTTT. Translation gives CSARLPRDTQYF.

This sequence joins TRBV4-1 and TRBJ2-3, with D perhaps matching TRBD2 (7 bases). The CDR3 has 19 amino acids. V lost 1 base and J 5 bases, leaving 25 bases between the germline ends. Germline V lookup: CDR1 MGHRA, CDR2 YSYEKL. The CDR3 region has the DNA TGCGCCAGCAGCCAAGGTGTGGACTTAGCTGGGGGGGCGGGAGATACGCAGTATTTT. Amino acids: CASSQGVDLAGGAGDTQYF.

This clonotype was observed a few times. The chain carries TRBV2 and TRBJ2-1; unclear D gene. In germline, CDR1 is SNHLY, CDR2 FYNNEI. V lost 8 bases and J lost 3, with 17 bases in between. This CDR3 has 15 residues. For the CDR3, the DNA is TGTGCCAGCCTCATTGGGCCCCTCGACTACAATGAGCAGTTCTTC. Encoded protein: CASLIGPLDYNEQFF.

This clonotype showed up just a few times. This chain connects TRBV7-9 to TRBJ2-1; D perhaps matches TRBD2 (6 bases). Trimming left V 5 bases short and J 2 bases short, with 19 bases between. CDR1 is SEHNR and CDR2 is FQNEAQ in the germline V gene (reference sequence). The CDR3 totals 17 residues. The CDR3 reads CASSPASPGLPYNEQFF. The DNA of the CDR3 is TGTGCCAGCAGCCCCGCATCTCCGGGACTTCCCTACAATGAGCAGTTCTTC.

The chain joins TRBV14 to TRBJ2-7, with D perhaps TRBD2 (6 bases). V lost 2 bases and J lost 0, with 11 bases in between. CDR1 is SGHDN and CDR2 is FVKESK in the germline V gene. The length of the CDR3 is 15 residues. CDR3 in amino acids: CASSQQRVSSYEQYF. The CDR3 DNA follows: TGTGCCAGCAGCCAACAGCGGGTGAGCTCCTACGAGCAGTACTTC.